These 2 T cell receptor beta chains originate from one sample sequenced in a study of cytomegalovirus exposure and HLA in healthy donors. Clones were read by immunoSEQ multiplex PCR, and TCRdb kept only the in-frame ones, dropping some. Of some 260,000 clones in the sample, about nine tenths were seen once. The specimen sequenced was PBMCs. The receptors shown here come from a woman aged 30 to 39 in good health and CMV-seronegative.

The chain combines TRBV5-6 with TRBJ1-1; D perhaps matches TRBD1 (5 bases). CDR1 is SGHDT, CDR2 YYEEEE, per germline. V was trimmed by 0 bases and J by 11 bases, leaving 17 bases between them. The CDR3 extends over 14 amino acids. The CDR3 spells CASSLDLPGSYAFF. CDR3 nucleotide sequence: TGTGCCAGCAGCTTGGACTTGCCAGGGTCATATGCTTTCTTT.

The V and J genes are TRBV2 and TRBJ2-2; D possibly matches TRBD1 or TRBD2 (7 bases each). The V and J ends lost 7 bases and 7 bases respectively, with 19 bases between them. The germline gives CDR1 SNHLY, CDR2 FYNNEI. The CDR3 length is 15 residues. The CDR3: CASTGEGARGGELFF. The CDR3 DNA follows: TGTGCCAGCACCGGGGAGGGGGCTAGAGGCGGGGAGCTGTTTTTT.